This record covers a single T cell receptor (beta chain). Antigen: not known. The junction departs from germline at one end; a sequencing error may be responsible. The sample comes from a study of breast tumors, draining lymph nodes, adjacent tissues. Study observations and caveats: Luminal-like breast cancer showed significantly higher tumor–nontumor repertoire similarity than basal-like. That most tumor T cells come from lymph nodes remained unproven. Tumor repertoires ranked between lymph nodes and nontumor tissue in diversity, with V and J gene preferences. Findings are consistent with lymph node origin and intratumoral expansion of most tumor T cells.

TCRdb recomputed calls from the multiplex PCR reads with MiXCR, one row per CDR3 protein. The data contain some 110,000 distinct CDR3 sequences, less than 40% of them singletons. Samples came from axillary lymph nodes draining the breast cancer. The TCR was taken from a female donor with breast cancer. Some clones in this sample may be carry-over from other donors' samples. What was sequenced was axillary lymph node tissue.

This CDR3 is CASSVAQAPGANVLTF. The CDR3 DNA sequence: TGTGCCAGCAGCGTAGCTCAGGCCCCTGGGGCTAACGTCCTGACTTTC. The chain has TRBV9 and TRBJ2-6, with a weak D call TRBD1 (5 bases). CDR3 size: 16 residues. Per germline, CDR1 SGDLS and CDR2 YYNGEE.